This TCR beta chain was sequenced for a study of cytomegalovirus exposure and HLA in healthy donors. Points from the study as a whole: Reports described diagnosis of cytomegalovirus status by the classifier as highly specific and sensitive.

Comment on this clone: Its antigen is unknown.

Germline values: CDR1 KGHSH, CDR2 LQKENI. This CDR3 contains 15 residues. V was clipped by 2 bases and J by 3 bases; unmatched bases: 3. Libraries were prepared by immunoSEQ multiplex PCR; TCRdb keeps only in-frame clonotypes and omits some of them. The table records over 130,000 clones, approximately 86% of them present only once. This chain connects TRBV18 to TRBJ2-7; 11 nucleotides line up with TRBD1. The TCR originated in a man between 18 and 29 years old in good health and CMV-seropositive. Sequencing was performed on PBMCs. CDR3 amino acids: CASSPGTGGYYEQYF. DNA for the CDR3: TGTGCCAGCTCACCAGGGACAGGGGGGTACTACGAGCAGTACTTC.